This T cell receptor beta chain came from a study of blood T cell repertoires in COVID-19. Study details: T cells, B-cell-depleted T cells, or PBMCs provided the cDNA or gDNA that served as material.

TCRdb's copy holds only in-frame clones and misses some; the assay was immunoSEQ multiplex PCR. The table includes some 490,000 clones, approximately 91% detected once. The sequence derives from a woman aged 55-69 years who had recovered from COVID-19. The source material was PBMCs or T cells enriched from blood (not recorded which).

DNA for the CDR3: TGTGCCAGCAGCCCCGACAGGGTGAGCACTGAAGCTTTCTTT. Protein product: CASSPDRVSTEAFF. V usage is TRBV11-2 and J usage is TRBJ1-1; TRBD1 matches at 7 bases. In germline, CDR1 is SGHAT, CDR2 FQNNGV. This CDR3 contains 14 residues. Losses at the gene ends were 5 bases for V and 4 bases for J; bases not matched to a gene: 7. Supplemented by reference TRBV11-2 and TRBJ1-1, the full variable domain reads EAGVAQSPRYKIIEKRQSVAFWCNPISGHATLYWYQQILGQGPKLLIQFQNNGVVDDSQLPKDRFSAERLKGVDSTLKIQPAKLEDSAVYLCASSPDRVSTEAFFGQGTRLTVV.